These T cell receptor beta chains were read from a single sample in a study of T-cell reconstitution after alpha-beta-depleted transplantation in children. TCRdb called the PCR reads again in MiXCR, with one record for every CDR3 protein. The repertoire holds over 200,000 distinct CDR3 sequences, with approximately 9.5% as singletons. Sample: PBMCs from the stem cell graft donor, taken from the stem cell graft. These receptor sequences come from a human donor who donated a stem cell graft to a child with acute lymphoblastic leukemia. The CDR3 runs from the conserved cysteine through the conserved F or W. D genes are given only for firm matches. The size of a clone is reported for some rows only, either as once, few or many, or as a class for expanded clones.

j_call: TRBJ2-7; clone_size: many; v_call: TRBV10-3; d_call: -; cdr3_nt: TGTGCCATCAGTGAGCCATACAAGACCACCTACGAGCAGTACTTC; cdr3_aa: CAISEPYKTTYEQYF
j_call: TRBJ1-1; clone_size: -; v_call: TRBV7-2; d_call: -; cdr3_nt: TGTGCCAGCAGCTTAGATGGGGTCAGAACTGAAGCTTTCTTT; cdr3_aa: CASSLDGVRTEAFF
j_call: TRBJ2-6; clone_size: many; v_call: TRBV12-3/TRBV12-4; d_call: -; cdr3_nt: TGTGCCAGCAGTTTAAGAGGGACGGGGGCCAACGTCCTGACTTTC; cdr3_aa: CASSLRGTGANVLTF
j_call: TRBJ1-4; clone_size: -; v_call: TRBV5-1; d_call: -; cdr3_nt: TGCGCCAGCAGCGGGGGCCCTTTTGAAAAACTGTTTTTT; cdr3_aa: CASSGGPFEKLFF
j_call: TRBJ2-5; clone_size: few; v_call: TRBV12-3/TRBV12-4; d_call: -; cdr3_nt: TGTGCCAGCAATCCCATTTCCAGTGAAGAGACCCAGTACTTC; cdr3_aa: CASNPISSEETQYF
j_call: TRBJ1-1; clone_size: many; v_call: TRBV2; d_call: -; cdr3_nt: TGTGCCAGCAGTGACGTTGAAGCTTTCTTT; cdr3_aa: CASSDVEAFF
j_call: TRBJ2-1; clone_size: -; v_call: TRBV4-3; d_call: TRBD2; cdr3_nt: TGCGCCAGCAGCCAAGGGGCCCTAGCGGGGGGTATGAATGAGCAGTTCTTC; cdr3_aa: CASSQGALAGGMNEQFF
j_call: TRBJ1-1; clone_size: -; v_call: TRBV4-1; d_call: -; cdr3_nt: TGCGCCAGCAGCCCCATTCCCGGAAAAGGGGACACTGAAGCTTTCTTT; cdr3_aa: CASSPIPGKGDTEAFF
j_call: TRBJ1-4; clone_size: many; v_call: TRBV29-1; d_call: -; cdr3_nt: TGCAGCGCCCGGCGAGGGGAAAAACTGTTTTTT; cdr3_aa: CSARRGEKLFF
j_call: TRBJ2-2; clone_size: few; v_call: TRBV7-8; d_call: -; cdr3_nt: TGTGCCAGCAGCTTACTGTCAGTCGCGAACACCGGGGAGCTGTTTTTT; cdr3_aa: CASSLLSVANTGELFF
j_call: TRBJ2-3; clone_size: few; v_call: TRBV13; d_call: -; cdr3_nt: TGTGCCAGCAGCTTAGGTCCAGTTCCGGATACGCAGTATTTT; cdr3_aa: CASSLGPVPDTQYF
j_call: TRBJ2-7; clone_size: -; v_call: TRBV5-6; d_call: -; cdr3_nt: TGTGCCAGCATCGAAAGGGGTTCCTCCTACGAGCAGTACTTC; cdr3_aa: CASIERGSSYEQYF
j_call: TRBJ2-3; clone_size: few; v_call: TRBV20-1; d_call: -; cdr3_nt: TGCAGTGCTAGAGATTTGGGCCCAGATACGCAGTATTTT; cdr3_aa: CSARDLGPDTQYF
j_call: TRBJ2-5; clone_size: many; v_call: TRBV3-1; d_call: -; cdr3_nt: TGTGCCAGCAGCCAAGACGTCTCCCTCCCAGGGACCCAGTACTTC; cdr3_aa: CASSQDVSLPGTQYF
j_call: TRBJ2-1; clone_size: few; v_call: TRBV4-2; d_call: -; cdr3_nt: TGTGCCAGCAGCCAAGCTTTGGCTAGTCCTCGCTACAATGAGCAGTTCTTC; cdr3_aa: CASSQALASPRYNEQFF
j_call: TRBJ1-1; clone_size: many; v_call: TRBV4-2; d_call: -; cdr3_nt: TGTGCCAGCAGCCAAGAATGGGGGAGGGACACTGAAGCTTTCTTT; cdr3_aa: CASSQEWGRDTEAFF
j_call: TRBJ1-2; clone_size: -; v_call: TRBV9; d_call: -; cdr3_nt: TGTGCCAGCAGCGACAGAGGCTACACCTTC; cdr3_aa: CASSDRGYTF
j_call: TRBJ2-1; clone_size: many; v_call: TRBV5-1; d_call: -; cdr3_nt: TGCGCCAGCAGCTCAGGTTACAGGGCGAGGTGGGGAGACAATGAGCAGTTCTTC; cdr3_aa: CASSSGYRARWGDNEQFF
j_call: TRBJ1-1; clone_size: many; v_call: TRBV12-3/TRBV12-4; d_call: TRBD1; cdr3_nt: TGTGCCAGCAGTCCGGGACAGGCGAACACTGAAGCTTTCTTT; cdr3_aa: CASSPGQANTEAFF
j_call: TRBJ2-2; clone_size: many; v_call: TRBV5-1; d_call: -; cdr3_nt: TGCGCCAGCACATTTGACAGGAACACCGGGGAGCTGTTTTTT; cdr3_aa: CASTFDRNTGELFF
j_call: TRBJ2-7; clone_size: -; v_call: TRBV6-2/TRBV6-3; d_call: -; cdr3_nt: TGTGCCAGCAGTTCACCACCCGGCGAGCAGTACTTC; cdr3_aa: CASSSPPGEQYF
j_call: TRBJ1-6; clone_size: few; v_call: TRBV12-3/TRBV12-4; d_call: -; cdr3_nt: TGTGCCAGCAGTCCCCGAACCTATAATTCACCCCTCCACTTT; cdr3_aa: CASSPRTYNSPLHF